The 32 T cell receptor beta chains given below trace back to one sample, sequenced in a study of blood T cell repertoires in COVID-19. The data were produced by immunoSEQ multiplex PCR, yet TCRdb's version contains in-frame clones alone and is incomplete. The table shows about 410,000 clones, with around 91% occurring only once. Sequencing input: peripheral blood. Receptors were obtained from a woman aged 35 to 49 with COVID-19, enrolled during active disease.

This sequence joins TRBV24-1 and TRBJ1-2; 11 bases match TRBD1. Trimming cost V 5 bases and J 5 bases; bases outside gene matches: 9. The CDR3 has 16 amino acids. Germline CDR1 reads KGHDR; CDR2 reads SFDVKD. The CDR3 coding sequence is TGTGCCACCAGTGCTGCCGGGACAGGGGGGAGATATGGCTACACCTTC. Translating it yields CATSAAGTGGRYGYTF.

The CDR3 bases are TGTGCCAGCAGTTTTGGCCATCCGGGACTGTACACCGGGGAGCTGTTTTTT. It specifies CASSFGHPGLYTGELFF. This sequence joins TRBV27 and TRBJ2-2; weak D call: TRBD2 (6 bases). CDR3 size: 17 residues. V lost 3 bases to trimming and J lost 3 bases, with 17 bases between them. In germline, CDR1 is MNHEY, CDR2 SMNVEV (reference sequence).

The chain has TRBV15 and TRBJ1-1, with TRBD1 matching over 7 bases. Germline CDR1 LNHNV, CDR2 YYDKDF (reference sequence). CDR3 length: 16 residues. V trimming: 0 bases; J trimming: 0 bases; junction bases outside the gene matches: 4. This CDR3 reads CATSRDKGAMNTEAFF. CDR3 sequence (DNA): TGTGCCACCAGCAGAGATAAGGGGGCTATGAACACTGAAGCTTTCTTT.

The chain uses TRBV19 and TRBJ2-7, with TRBD2 as a possible D gene (5 bases). The length of the CDR3 is 15 residues. V was shortened by 5 bases and J by 4 bases, with 18 bases between the two germline ends. Germline-derived CDR1 and CDR2 are LNHDA and SQIVND (reference sequence). The CDR3, as DNA: TGTGCCAGTAGTGAGTATATGGGCCGGACTTACGAGCAGTACTTC. Its protein product is CASSEYMGRTYEQYF.

The J gene is TRBJ2-7, the V gene TRBV6-2 or TRBV6-3; TRBD1 matches at 10 bases. Germline V gene data show CDR1 as MNHEY and CDR2 as SVGEGT. Trimming at V came to 6 bases and at J to 6 bases, leaving 8 bases not matched to a gene. The CDR3 loop spans 14 amino acids. This CDR3 reads CASSTGQGRREQYF. CDR3 coding DNA: TGTGCCAGCAGCACGGGACAGGGGAGACGCGAGCAGTACTTC.

The chain links TRBV7-9 to TRBJ1-6, with a tentative D call TRBD1 (5 bases). CDR1 is SEHNR and CDR2 is FQNEAQ in the germline V gene (reference sequence). The V gene lost 0 bases and the J gene lost 7 bases, with 13 bases spanning the gap. The CDR3 is made up of 16 amino acids. The CDR3 here is CASSLARGNKNSPLHF. CDR3 coding DNA: TGTGCCAGCAGCTTAGCGCGGGGGAATAAGAATTCACCCCTCCACTTT.

The chain employs TRBV12-3 or TRBV12-4 and TRBJ1-1, with D possibly being TRBD1 (6 bases). The CDR3 contains 11 residues. The V and J ends lost 6 bases and 6 bases respectively, with 8 bases between them. CDR3 sequence (DNA): TGTGCCAGCAGCAGACAGGCTGAAGCTTTCTTT. Translated: CASSRQAEAFF.

The V and J genes are TRBV19 and TRBJ1-2; D is ambiguous. Trimming took off 7 bases at V and 1 base at J, with 13 bases between the two ends. Germline V gives CDR1 LNHDA, CDR2 SQIVND (reference sequence). The CDR3 is 14 amino acids. The CDR3 loop is CASTSTGVNYGYTF. The CDR3 coding sequence is TGTGCCAGTACCTCAACGGGAGTTAACTATGGCTACACCTTC.

This clone was detected only once. The rearrangement uses TRBV25-1 and TRBJ1-6, with 8 bases identical to TRBD1. Germline assignment: CDR1 MGHDK and CDR2 SYGVNS. The V and J ends lost 6 bases and 8 bases, in that order; junction bases with no gene match: 6. The length of the CDR3 is 14 residues. The CDR3 here is CASRPDRAHSPLHF. The CDR3, as DNA: TGTGCCAGCAGGCCGGACAGGGCCCATTCACCCCTCCACTTT.

The rearrangement joins TRBV5-1 to TRBJ1-1; 9 bases map to TRBD1. The junction had 10 bases not matched to a gene; V was cut back by 3 bases and J by 4 bases. This CDR3 is 16 amino acids long. Germline V CDR1 and CDR2: SGHRS, YFSETQ. The CDR3 is CASSWPEQGAGTEAFF. CDR3 coding DNA: TGCGCCAGCAGCTGGCCCGAACAGGGGGCAGGCACTGAAGCTTTCTTT.

This clone appeared a few times. This chain uses TRBV7-8 with TRBJ1-5; possibly TRBD1 for D (5 bases). The CDR3 has 19 amino acids. Trimming cost V 5 bases and J 6 bases, with 29 bases left between them. Germline values: CDR1 SGHVS, CDR2 FQNEAQ. The CDR3 here is CASSRNNIRGSNAGQPQHF. In nucleotides, the CDR3 is TGTGCCAGCAGCCGGAATAATATTAGGGGATCTAACGCAGGTCAGCCCCAGCATTTT.

In its sample, this clone was seen many times. The genes are TRBV28 and TRBJ2-1; no clear D. Trimming left V 6 bases short and J 0 bases short, with 12 bases between. The CDR3 sequence is 15 residues long. Germline loops: CDR1 MDHEN, CDR2 SYDVKM. In DNA, the CDR3 is TGTGCCAGCAGCCGTACTACCCGCTCCTACAATGAGCAGTTCTTC. It codes for CASSRTTRSYNEQFF. The variable domain in full, completed from reference TRBV28 and TRBJ2-1, reads DVKVTQSSRYLVKRTGEKVFLECVQDMDHENMFWYRQDPGLGLRLIYFSYDVKMKEKGDIPEGYSVSREKKERFSLILESASTNQTSMYLCASSRTTRSYNEQFFGPGTRLTVL.

This clone appeared a single time. This sequence joins TRBV4-3 and TRBJ2-5; D possibly corresponds to TRBD1 (6 bases). CDR3 size: 14 residues. Trimming pared 0 bases from V and 4 bases from J, leaving 9 bases between. Per the germline V gene, CDR1 is LGHNA and CDR2 is YSLEER. CDR3 in DNA: TGCGCCAGCAGCCAAGATTACAGGGTAGAGACCCAGTACTTC. As protein: CASSQDYRVETQYF.

The V and J genes are TRBV28 and TRBJ1-1; 7 bases line up with TRBD1. The germline CDR1 and CDR2 sequences are MDHEN and SYDVKM. V was clipped by 3 bases and J by 0 bases; unmatched bases: 7. The CDR3 runs to 16 residues. In nucleotides, the CDR3 is TGTGCCAGCAGTTTGCACCACAGGGGAGTGAACACTGAAGCTTTCTTT. It yields the protein CASSLHHRGVNTEAFF.

CDR3 amino acids: CASSLGIGGQETQYF. DNA of the CDR3: TGTGCCAGCAGCTTAGGCATCGGGGGGCAAGAGACCCAGTACTTC. V usage is TRBV7-3 and J usage is TRBJ2-5; 7 bases agree with TRBD2. Germline CDR1 reads SGHTA; CDR2 reads FQGTGA. With V trimmed by 2 bases and J by 2 bases, 5 bases remained unmatched. CDR3 length: 15 amino acids.

V and J are TRBV9 and TRBJ2-4; 7 bases are a match to TRBD1. Germline assignment: CDR1 SGDLS and CDR2 YYNGEE. The CDR3 contains 16 residues. With 0 bases clipped from V and 0 bases from J, the junction kept 3 bases outside the gene matches. CDR3 loop: CASSVGDSLAKNIQYF. The CDR3 nucleotides read TGTGCCAGCAGCGTAGGGGACAGCCTAGCCAAAAACATTCAGTACTTC.

The gene calls are TRBV7-3 and TRBJ1-6, with D possibly matching TRBD1 (5 bases). This CDR3 has 14 amino acids. Germline V gives CDR1 SGHTA, CDR2 FQGTGA. V was cut by 0 bases and J by 9 bases, with 9 bases left in between. CDR3 DNA: TGTGCCAGCAGCTTAACTCAGGGCGTTTCACCCCTCCACTTT. The encoded protein is CASSLTQGVSPLHF. Full variable domain (outside the CDR3, taken from reference TRBV7-3 and TRBJ1-6): GAGVSQTPSNKVTEKGKYVELRCDPISGHTALYWYRQSLGQGPEFLIYFQGTGAADDSGLPNDRFFAVRPEGSVSTLKIQRTERGDSAVYLCASSLTQGVSPLHFGNGTRLTVT.

CDR3 nucleotide sequence: TGTGCCAGCAGCCAAGAGCCAAATCGCGGGAGGGCGGTCAATGAGCAGTTCTTC. Translated, it gives CASSQEPNRGRAVNEQFF. V and J are TRBV3-1 (or the pseudogene TRBV3-2) and TRBJ2-1; TRBD2 aligns across 9 bases. The CDR3 runs 18 residues. The germline V gene has CDR1 LGHDT and CDR2 YNNKEL (reference sequence). J gave up 6 bases and V 0 bases, and 12 bases lay outside the gene matches.

This clone was seen a single time. The chain employs TRBV4-3 and TRBJ2-2; 15 bases fit TRBD2. Germline-derived CDR1 and CDR2 are LGHNA and YSLEER. Unmatched junction bases numbered 16, after V lost 0 bases and J lost 5 bases. The CDR3 has 22 amino acids. The CDR3 is CASSQDPAGLAGGGIPTGELFF. Here the CDR3 DNA reads TGCGCCAGCAGCCAAGATCCTGCGGGACTAGCGGGGGGAGGTATCCCGACCGGGGAGCTGTTTTTT.

This chain connects TRBV27 to TRBJ1-1; possibly TRBD1 for D (5 bases). CDR1 is MNHEY, CDR2 SMNVEV, per germline (reference sequence). V lost 7 bases to trimming and J lost 1 base, with 16 bases between them. The CDR3 spans 15 residues. CDR3 DNA sequence: TGTGCCAGCATCGCTCGGACACGGAAGAACACTGAAGCTTTCTTT. Translation: CASIARTRKNTEAFF.

The chain couples TRBV27 to TRBJ1-5; TRBD1 is a possible D gene (5 bases). Trimming removed 0 bases from V and 4 bases from J, with 10 bases in between. Germline assignment: CDR1 MNHEY and CDR2 SMNVEV (reference sequence). CDR3 length: 15 residues. Written as DNA, the CDR3 is TGTGCCAGCAGTTTATCGCGGGGGGGTAATCAGCCCCAGCATTTT. Protein: CASSLSRGGNQPQHF.

The chain combines TRBV6-6 with TRBJ1-5; perhaps TRBD1 as D (5 bases). The CDR3 covers 15 residues. V was cut by 7 bases and J by 4 bases, with 17 bases left in between. Germline lookup yields CDR1 MNHNY and CDR2 SVGAGI (reference sequence). This CDR3 is CASTLGWGGNQPQHF. The CDR3 coding sequence is TGTGCCAGCACCCTAGGCTGGGGGGGGAATCAGCCCCAGCATTTT.

V and J are TRBV11-2 and TRBJ2-1; 8 bases align to TRBD1. This CDR3 region has 15 residues. The V segment lost 5 bases and the J segment 2 bases; nucleotides outside the gene matches: 5. Germline V CDR1 and CDR2: SGHAT, FQNNGV. The CDR3 loop reads CASSTPGQAYNEQFF. As DNA, the CDR3 is TGTGCCAGCAGCACTCCGGGACAGGCCTACAATGAGCAGTTCTTC.

The chain joins TRBV7-2 to TRBJ1-4; D perhaps matches TRBD1 (6 bases). The V end was cut by 1 base, the J end by 12 bases, with 15 bases between. The CDR3 spans 14 residues. Per germline, CDR1 SGHTA and CDR2 FQGNSA. CDR3 sequence (DNA): TGTGCCAGCAGCTTAGGCCACAGGGAGGGAGAACTGTTTTTT. Translated, it gives CASSLGHREGELFF.

The chain has TRBV6-4 and TRBJ1-6; weak D call: TRBD1 (5 bases). This CDR3 region has 14 residues. Germline V gene sequence: CDR1 MRHNA, CDR2 SNTAGT. V lost 6 bases and J lost 8, with 14 bases in between. The CDR3 sequence is CASSGHPGDSPLHF. The CDR3 DNA reads as TGTGCCAGCAGCGGACACCCGGGGGATTCACCCCTCCACTTT.

The chain combines TRBV18 with TRBJ2-3, with TRBD1 matching 10 bases. The CDR3 is made up of 17 amino acids. Germline V gives CDR1 KGHSH, CDR2 LQKENI. Trimming at V came to 6 bases and at J to 1 base, leaving 10 bases not matched to a gene. The CDR3 DNA sequence: TGTGCCAGCTCTCGAGACAGGGGGCGAGGAGGCACAGATACGCAGTATTTT. This translates into CASSRDRGRGGTDTQYF.

The chain couples TRBV5-1 to TRBJ2-1; TRBD2 aligns across 10 bases. The V gene's germline CDR1 is SGHRS and CDR2 YFSETQ. The CDR3 is made up of 17 amino acids. V lost 0 bases, J lost 0 bases, and 3 bases stayed unmatched. CDR3: CASSLEPSGSSYNEQFF. The CDR3 region has the DNA TGCGCCAGCAGCTTGGAGCCTAGCGGGAGCTCCTACAATGAGCAGTTCTTC.

The rearrangement uses TRBV30 and TRBJ1-1; no clear D gene. Germline assignment: CDR1 GTSNPN and CDR2 SVGIG (reference sequence). V lost 2 bases to trimming and J lost 6 bases, with 10 bases between them. The CDR3 runs to 12 residues. CDR3 amino acids: CAWSYRGAEAFF. The CDR3 region has the DNA TGTGCCTGGAGTTATCGCGGAGCTGAAGCTTTCTTT.

This chain joins TRBV27 and TRBJ2-7, with 7 nucleotides matching TRBD1. This CDR3 region has 14 residues. The V segment lost 5 bases and the J segment 2 bases; nucleotides outside the gene matches: 6. CDR1 and CDR2 from the germline V gene are MNHEY and SMNVEV (reference sequence). CDR3 nucleotides: TGTGCCAGCAGTCTGGGGACAGAGGCCTACGAGCAGTACTTC. As protein: CASSLGTEAYEQYF.

The chain's CDR3 is CASSLGRPQAQHF. In DNA, the CDR3 is TGTGCCAGCAGCTTAGGTCGGCCCCAGGCCCAGCATTTT. This chain uses TRBV5-8 with TRBJ1-5; D gene uncertain. This CDR3 is built from 13 residues. V was trimmed by 2 bases and J by 11 bases, leaving 14 bases between them. Germline assignment: CDR1 SGHTS and CDR2 YDEGEE.

The V call is TRBV27, the J call TRBJ1-4, with 8 bases fitting TRBD1. V trimming: 1 base; J trimming: 5 bases; junction bases outside the gene matches: 6. Germline lookup yields CDR1 MNHEY and CDR2 SMNVEV (reference sequence). The CDR3 spans 16 residues. The CDR3 protein is CASSLYGQGRNEKLFF. CDR3 coding DNA: TGTGCCAGCAGTTTATACGGACAGGGAAGAAATGAAAAACTGTTTTTT.

V is TRBV12-3 or TRBV12-4 and J is TRBJ2-7; D not certain. This CDR3 has 11 amino acids. The V and J ends lost 6 bases and 0 bases respectively, with 3 bases between them. CDR3 sequence (DNA): TGTGCCAGCAGCTACTCCTACGAGCAGTACTTC. It codes for CASSYSYEQYF.